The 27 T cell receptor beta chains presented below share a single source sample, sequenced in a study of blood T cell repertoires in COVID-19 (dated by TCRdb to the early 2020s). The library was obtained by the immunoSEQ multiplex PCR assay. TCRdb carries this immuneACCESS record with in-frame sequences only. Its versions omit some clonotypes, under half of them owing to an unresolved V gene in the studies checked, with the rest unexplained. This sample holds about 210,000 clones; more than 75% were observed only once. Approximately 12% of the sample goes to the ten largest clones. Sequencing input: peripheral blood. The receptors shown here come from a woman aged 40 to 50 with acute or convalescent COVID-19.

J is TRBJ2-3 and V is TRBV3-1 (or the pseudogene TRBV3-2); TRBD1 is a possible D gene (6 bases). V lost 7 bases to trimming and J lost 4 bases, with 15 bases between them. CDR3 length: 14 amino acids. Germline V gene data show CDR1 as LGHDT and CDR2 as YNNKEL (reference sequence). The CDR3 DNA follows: TGTGCCAGCAAGGGGGTATTTAGCGCAGATACGCAGTATTTT. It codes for CASKGVFSADTQYF.

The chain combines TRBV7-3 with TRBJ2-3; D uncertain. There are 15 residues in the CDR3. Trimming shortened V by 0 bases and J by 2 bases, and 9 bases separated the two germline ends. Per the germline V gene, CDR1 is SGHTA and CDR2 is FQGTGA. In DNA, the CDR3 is TGTGCCAGCAGCTTAACGTCAGGATACACAGATACGCAGTATTTT. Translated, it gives CASSLTSGYTDTQYF. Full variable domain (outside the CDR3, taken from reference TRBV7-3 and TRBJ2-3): GAGVSQTPSNKVTEKGKYVELRCDPISGHTALYWYRQSLGQGPEFLIYFQGTGAADDSGLPNDRFFAVRPEGSVSTLKIQRTERGDSAVYLCASSLTSGYTDTQYFGPGTRLTVL.

CDR3 amino acids: CASSLSIGQEGYTF. CDR3 in DNA: TGTGCCAGCTCCCTTTCCATCGGACAGGAGGGCTACACCTTC. V and J are TRBV18 and TRBJ1-2, with 7 bases aligning to TRBD1. Losses at the gene ends were 6 bases for V and 8 bases for J; bases not matched to a gene: 12. Per germline, CDR1 KGHSH and CDR2 LQKENI. The CDR3 contains 14 residues. The full variable domain, rest sourced from reference TRBV18 and TRBJ1-2, is NAGVMQNPRHLVRRRGQEARLRCSPMKGHSHVYWYRQLPEEGLKFMVYLQKENIIDESGMPKERFSAEFPKEGPSILRIQQVVRGDSAAYFCASSLSIGQEGYTFGSGTRLTVV.

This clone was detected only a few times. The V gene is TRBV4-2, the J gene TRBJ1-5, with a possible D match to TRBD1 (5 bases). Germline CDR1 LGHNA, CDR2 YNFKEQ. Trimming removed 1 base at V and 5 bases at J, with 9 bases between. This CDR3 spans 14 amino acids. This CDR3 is CASSQVSGDQPQHF. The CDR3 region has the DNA TGTGCCAGCAGCCAAGTTTCGGGGGATCAGCCCCAGCATTTT.

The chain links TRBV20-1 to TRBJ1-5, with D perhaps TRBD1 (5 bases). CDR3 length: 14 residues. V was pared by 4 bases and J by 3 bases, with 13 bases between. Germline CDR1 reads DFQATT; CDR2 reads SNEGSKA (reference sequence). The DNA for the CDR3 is TGCAGTGCTAATGACGGGGGATACAATCAGCCCCAGCATTTT. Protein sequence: CSANDGGYNQPQHF.

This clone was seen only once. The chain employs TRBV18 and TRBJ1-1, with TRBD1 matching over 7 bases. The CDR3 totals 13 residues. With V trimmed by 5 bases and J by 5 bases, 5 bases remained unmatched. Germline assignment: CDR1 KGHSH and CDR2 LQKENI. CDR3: CASSYRQGTEAFF. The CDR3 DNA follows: TGTGCCAGCTCATATCGACAGGGAACTGAAGCTTTCTTT.

The CDR3 here is CALRGGDEQYF. In DNA, the CDR3 is TGTGCCCTACGGGGCGGGGACGAGCAGTACTTC. The chain has TRBV2 and TRBJ2-7; TRBD2 is a possible D gene (6 bases). Deletions cut 11 bases from V and 5 bases from J, with 13 bases between. The CDR3 loop spans 11 amino acids. Per the germline V gene, CDR1 is SNHLY and CDR2 is FYNNEI.

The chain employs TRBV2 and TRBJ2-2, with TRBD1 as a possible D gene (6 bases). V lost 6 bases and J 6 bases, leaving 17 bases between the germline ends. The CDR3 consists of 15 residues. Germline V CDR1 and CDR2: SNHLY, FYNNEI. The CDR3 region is CASSRGRGSSGELFF. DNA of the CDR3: TGTGCCAGCAGCCGGGGCAGGGGATCGTCCGGGGAGCTGTTTTTT.

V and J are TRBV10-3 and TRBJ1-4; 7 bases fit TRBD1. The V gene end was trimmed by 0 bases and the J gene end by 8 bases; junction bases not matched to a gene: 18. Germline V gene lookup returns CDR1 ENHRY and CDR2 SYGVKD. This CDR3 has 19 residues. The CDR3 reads CAISESPTGRSLLGEKLFF. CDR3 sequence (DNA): TGTGCCATCAGTGAGTCCCCGACAGGGCGCAGCCTCCTAGGAGAAAAACTGTTTTTT.

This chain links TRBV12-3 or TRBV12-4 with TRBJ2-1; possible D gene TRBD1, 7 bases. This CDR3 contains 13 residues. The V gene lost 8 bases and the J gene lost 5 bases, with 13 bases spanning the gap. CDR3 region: CASSSRGDNEQFF. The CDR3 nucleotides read TGTGCCAGCTCTTCCAGGGGGGACAATGAGCAGTTCTTC.

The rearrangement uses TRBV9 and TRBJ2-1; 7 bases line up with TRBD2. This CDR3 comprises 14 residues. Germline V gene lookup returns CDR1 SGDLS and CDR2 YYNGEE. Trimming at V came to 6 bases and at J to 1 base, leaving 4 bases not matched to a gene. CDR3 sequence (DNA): TGTGCCAGCACCGAGGGACTATCCTACAATGAGCAGTTCTTC. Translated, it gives CASTEGLSYNEQFF.

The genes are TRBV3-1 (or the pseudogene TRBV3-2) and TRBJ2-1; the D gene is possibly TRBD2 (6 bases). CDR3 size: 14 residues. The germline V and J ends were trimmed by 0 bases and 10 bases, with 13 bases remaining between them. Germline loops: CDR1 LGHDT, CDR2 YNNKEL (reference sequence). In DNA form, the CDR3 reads TGTGCCAGCAGCCAAGATCAGGGCCTAGCGGAGCAGTTCTTC. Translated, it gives CASSQDQGLAEQFF.

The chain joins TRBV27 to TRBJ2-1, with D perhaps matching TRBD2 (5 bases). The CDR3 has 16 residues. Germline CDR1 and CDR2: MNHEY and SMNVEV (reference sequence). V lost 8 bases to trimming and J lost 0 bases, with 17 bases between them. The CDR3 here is CASSKTTGSSYNEQFF. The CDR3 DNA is TGTGCCAGCTCGAAGACCACTGGGAGCTCCTACAATGAGCAGTTCTTC.

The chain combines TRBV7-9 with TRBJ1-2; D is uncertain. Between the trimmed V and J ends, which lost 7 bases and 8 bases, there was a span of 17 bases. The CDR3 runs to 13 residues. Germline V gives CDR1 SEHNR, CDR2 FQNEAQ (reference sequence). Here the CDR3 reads CASTRDSVFGYTF. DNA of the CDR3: TGTGCCAGCACCCGGGATTCGGTATTCGGCTACACCTTC.

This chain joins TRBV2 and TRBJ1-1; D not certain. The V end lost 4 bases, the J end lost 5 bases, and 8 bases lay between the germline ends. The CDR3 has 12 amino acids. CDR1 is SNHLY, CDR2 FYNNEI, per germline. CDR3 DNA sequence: TGTGCCAGCAGTGGGGTGACAACTGAAGCTTTCTTT. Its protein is CASSGVTTEAFF.

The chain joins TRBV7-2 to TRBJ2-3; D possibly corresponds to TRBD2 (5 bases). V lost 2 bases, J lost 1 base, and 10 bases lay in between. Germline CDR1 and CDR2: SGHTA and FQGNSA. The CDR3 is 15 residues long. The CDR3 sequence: CASSLSAERTDTQYF. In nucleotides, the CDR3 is TGTGCCAGCAGCTTATCAGCGGAGCGCACAGATACGCAGTATTTT.

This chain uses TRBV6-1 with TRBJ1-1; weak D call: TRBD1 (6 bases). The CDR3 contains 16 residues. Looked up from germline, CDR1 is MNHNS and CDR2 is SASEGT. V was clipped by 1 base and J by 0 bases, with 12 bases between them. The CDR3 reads CASSEEGQRVNTEAFF. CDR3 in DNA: TGTGCCAGCAGTGAAGAAGGACAGAGGGTGAACACTGAAGCTTTCTTT.

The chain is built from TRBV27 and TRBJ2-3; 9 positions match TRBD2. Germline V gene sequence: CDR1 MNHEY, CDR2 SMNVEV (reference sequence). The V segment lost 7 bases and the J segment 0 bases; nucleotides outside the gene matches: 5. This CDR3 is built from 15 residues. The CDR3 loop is CASTSSGVSTDTQYF. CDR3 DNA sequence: TGTGCCAGCACCTCTAGCGGGGTTAGCACAGATACGCAGTATTTT.

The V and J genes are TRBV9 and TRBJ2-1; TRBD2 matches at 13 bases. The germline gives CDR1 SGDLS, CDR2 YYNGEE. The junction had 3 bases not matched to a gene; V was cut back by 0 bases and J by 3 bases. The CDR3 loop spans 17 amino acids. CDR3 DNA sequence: TGTGCCAGCAGCGTAGAGACTAGCGGGGGGTACTACAATGAGCAGTTCTTC. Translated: CASSVETSGGYYNEQFF.

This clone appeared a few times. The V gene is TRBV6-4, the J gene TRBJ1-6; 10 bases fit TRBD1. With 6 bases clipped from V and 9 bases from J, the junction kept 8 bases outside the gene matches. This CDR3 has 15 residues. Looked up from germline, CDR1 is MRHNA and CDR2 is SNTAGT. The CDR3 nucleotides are TGTGCCAGCAGAGCGACAGGGGGCTTGGGTTCACCCCTCCACTTT. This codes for CASRATGGLGSPLHF.

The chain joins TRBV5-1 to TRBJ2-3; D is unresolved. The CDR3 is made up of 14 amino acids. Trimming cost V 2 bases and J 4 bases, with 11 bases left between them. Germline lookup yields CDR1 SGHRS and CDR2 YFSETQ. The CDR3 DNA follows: TGCGCCAGCAGCTTAACGGTGCCCCCAGATACGCAGTATTTT. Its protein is CASSLTVPPDTQYF.

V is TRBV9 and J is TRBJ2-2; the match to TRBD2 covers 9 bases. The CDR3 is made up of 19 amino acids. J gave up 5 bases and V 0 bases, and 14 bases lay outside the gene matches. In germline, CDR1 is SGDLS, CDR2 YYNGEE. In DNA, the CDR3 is TGTGCCAGCAGCGTAGCGGCAGCTAGCGGGATTACAAGAACCGGGGAGCTGTTTTTT. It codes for CASSVAAASGITRTGELFF.

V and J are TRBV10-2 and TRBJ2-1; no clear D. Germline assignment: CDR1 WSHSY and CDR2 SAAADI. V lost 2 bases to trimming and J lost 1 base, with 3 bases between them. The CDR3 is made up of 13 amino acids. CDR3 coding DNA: TGCGCCAGCAGTGAGGAGTCCTACAATGAGCAGTTCTTC. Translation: CASSEESYNEQFF.

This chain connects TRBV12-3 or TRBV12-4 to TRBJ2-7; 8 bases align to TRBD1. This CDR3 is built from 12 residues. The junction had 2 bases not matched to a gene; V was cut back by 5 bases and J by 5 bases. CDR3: CASSGRGHEQYF. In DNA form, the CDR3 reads TGTGCCAGCAGTGGCAGGGGGCACGAGCAGTACTTC.

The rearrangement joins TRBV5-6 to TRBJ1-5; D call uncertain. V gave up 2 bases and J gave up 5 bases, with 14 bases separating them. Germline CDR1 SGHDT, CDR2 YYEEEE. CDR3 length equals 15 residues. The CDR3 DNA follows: TGTGCCAGCAGCTTAAAGAGCCGTTCTCATCAGCCCCAGCATTTT. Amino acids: CASSLKSRSHQPQHF.

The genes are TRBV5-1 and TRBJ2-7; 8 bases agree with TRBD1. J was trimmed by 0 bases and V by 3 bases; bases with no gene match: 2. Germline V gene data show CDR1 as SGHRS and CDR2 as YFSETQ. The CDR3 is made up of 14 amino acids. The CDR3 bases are TGCGCCAGCAGCTCGGGACAGGTCTCCTACGAGCAGTACTTC. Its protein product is CASSSGQVSYEQYF.

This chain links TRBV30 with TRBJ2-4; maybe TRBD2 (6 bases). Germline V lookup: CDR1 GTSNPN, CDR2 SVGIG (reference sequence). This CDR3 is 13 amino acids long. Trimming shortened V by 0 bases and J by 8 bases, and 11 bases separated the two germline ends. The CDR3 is CAWSVRGGDIQYF. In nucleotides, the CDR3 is TGTGCCTGGAGTGTACGCGGAGGGGACATTCAGTACTTC.